This section outlines one T cell receptor beta chain sequence together with its context. V dropped 0 bases and J dropped 10; count of bases not matched to a gene: 2. CDR1 and CDR2 (germline): SGHRS, YFSETQ. CDR3 length: 14 amino acids. The sample originates from a study of blood T cells in healthy people across ages. Donors ranged from roughly 6 to 90 years old and were healthy Caucasians in Russia. For the second PCR, which ran for about 6 to 11 cycles, a sample-barcoded 5' primer and a J-beta primer mix were used. Each cDNA was tagged by a template-switch adaptor containing 12 random nucleotides. Every sample gave at least 2.5 million paired-end reads containing CDR3. TCRdb fed the 5' RACE reads into MiXCR, producing one record per CDR3 protein. The table shows over 1,500,000 distinct CDR3 sequences, with about 39% occurring only once.

The TCR comes from a human donor in good health. V is TRBV5-1 and J is TRBJ2-1, with 12 bases identical to TRBD2. Sequencing was performed on blood. CDR3 DNA: TGCGCCAGCAGCTTGGGACTAGCGGGGGAAGAGCAGTTCTTC. This translates into CASSLGLAGEEQFF. Looking up the rest from reference TRBV5-1 and TRBJ2-1 gives the full variable domain: KAGVTQTPRYLIKTRGQQVTLSCSPISGHRSVSWYQQTPGQGLQFLFEYFSETQRNKGNFPGRFSGRQFSNSRSEMNVSTLELGDSALYLCASSLGLAGEEQFFGPGTRLTVL.